This passage covers 26 T cell receptor beta chains from one sample sequenced in a study of T cell responses to AZD1222 COVID-19 vaccine. Method: immunoSEQ multiplex PCR; TCRdb's copy keeps in-frame clones and lacks some. The table includes some 130,000 clones, 92% detected once. The sample here was peripheral blood, taken on day 0 of AZD1222 vaccination. The source is an adult in good health.

The chain is built from TRBV4-1 and TRBJ1-1; 9 bases align to TRBD1. The CDR3 totals 15 residues. Unmatched junction bases numbered 5, after V lost 4 bases and J lost 2 bases. Germline V lookup: CDR1 MGHRA, CDR2 YSYEKL. Written as DNA, the CDR3 is TGCGCCAGCAGCCGCCTAACAGGGGGCAACACTGAAGCTTTCTTT. This codes for CASSRLTGGNTEAFF.

This clone was observed a single time. V is TRBV3-1 (or the pseudogene TRBV3-2) and J is TRBJ1-4, with TRBD1 matching over 8 bases. The trim removed 4 bases at V and 3 bases at J, leaving 10 bases unmatched. The CDR3 consists of 17 residues. Per the germline V gene, CDR1 is LGHDT and CDR2 is YNNKEL (reference sequence). Here the CDR3 reads CASSPLPGQGANEKLFF. The CDR3, as DNA: TGTGCCAGCAGCCCTCTTCCCGGACAGGGAGCTAATGAAAAACTGTTTTTT.

This sequence joins TRBV2 and TRBJ2-4; weak D call: TRBD1 (6 bases). The V end was cut by 8 bases, the J end by 0 bases, with 17 bases between. Germline CDR1 SNHLY, CDR2 FYNNEI. CDR3 size: 16 residues. Written as DNA, the CDR3 is TGTGCCAGCTCCAACGGACAGATTCTAGCCAAAAACATTCAGTACTTC. It encodes CASSNGQILAKNIQYF. The whole variable domain, remainder taken from reference TRBV2 and TRBJ2-4, is EPEVTQTPSHQVTQMGQEVILRCVPISNHLYFYWYRQILGQKVEFLVSFYNNEISEKSEIFDDQFSVERPDGSNFTLKIRSTKLEDSAMYFCASSNGQILAKNIQYFGAGTRLSVL.

The chain employs TRBV3-1 (or the pseudogene TRBV3-2) and TRBJ1-1; D is uncertain. The CDR3 covers 14 residues. Germline CDR1 is LGHDT and CDR2 is YNNKEL (reference sequence). The ends were cut back, 1 base at V and 1 base at J, with 7 bases in the middle. Here the CDR3 DNA reads TGTGCCAGCAGCCAAGCGGTGGGGAACACTGAAGCTTTCTTT. Translation gives CASSQAVGNTEAFF.

The chain combines TRBV14 with TRBJ2-3, with 8 nucleotides matching TRBD2. With V trimmed by 4 bases and J by 3 bases, 18 bases remained unmatched. Germline V gene data show CDR1 as SGHDN and CDR2 as FVKESK. This CDR3 is 19 amino acids long. The CDR3 protein is CASSPRFRLAGYRTDTQYF. As DNA, the CDR3 is TGTGCCAGCAGCCCACGGTTCCGGCTAGCGGGTTACAGGACAGATACGCAGTATTTT.

This chain joins TRBV18 and TRBJ1-6, with TRBD1 as a possible D gene (5 bases). The CDR3 extends over 16 amino acids. Germline CDR1 is KGHSH and CDR2 is LQKENI. V lost 2 bases and J 4 bases, leaving 12 bases between the germline ends. In DNA, the CDR3 is TGTGCCAGCTCACCAAGAGGGGACCGTTATAATTCACCCCTCCACTTT. Its translation: CASSPRGDRYNSPLHF.

J is TRBJ2-1 and V is TRBV28, with D perhaps matching TRBD1 (6 bases). Per the germline V gene, CDR1 is MDHEN and CDR2 is SYDVKM. The V and J ends lost 4 bases and 9 bases respectively, with 22 bases between them. This CDR3 comprises 16 residues. CDR3 in amino acids: CASSSYKGVQGAEQFF. The CDR3 DNA follows: TGTGCCAGCAGTTCGTATAAGGGGGTCCAGGGTGCTGAGCAGTTCTTC.

The J gene is TRBJ2-7, the V gene TRBV6-5, with 7 bases aligning to TRBD2. In germline, CDR1 is MNHEY, CDR2 SVGAGI. V shed 6 bases and J 5 bases; nucleotides not matched to a gene: 7. This CDR3 comprises 13 residues. The CDR3: CASRYTREHEQYF. Written as DNA, the CDR3 is TGTGCCAGCAGGTACACGCGGGAGCACGAGCAGTACTTC.

This clone was found once. This sequence joins TRBV2 and TRBJ1-6; TRBD1 is a possible D gene (6 bases). Per the germline V gene, CDR1 is SNHLY and CDR2 is FYNNEI. The CDR3 has 14 amino acids. The germline V and J ends were trimmed by 4 bases and 7 bases, with 11 bases remaining between them. The DNA of the CDR3 is TGTGCCAGCAGTGTCCGACAGGACAATTCACCCCTCCACTTT. Translating gives CASSVRQDNSPLHF.

The chain employs TRBV7-2 and TRBJ2-1; 7 bases align to TRBD2. This CDR3 region has 15 residues. Germline loops: CDR1 SGHTA, CDR2 FQGNSA. Trimming removed 1 base from V and 3 bases from J; junction bases left unmatched: 3. The CDR3 is CASSLVRTSYNEQFF. In DNA, the CDR3 is TGTGCCAGCAGCTTAGTTAGGACTAGCTACAATGAGCAGTTCTTC.

V and J are TRBV11-3 and TRBJ2-1; TRBD1 aligns across 7 bases. Per the germline V gene, CDR1 is SGHNT and CDR2 is YENEEA. V trimming: 5 bases; J trimming: 8 bases; junction bases outside the gene matches: 9. The CDR3 has 14 residues. CDR3 region: CASSPGQDGDEQFF. CDR3 DNA: TGTGCCAGCAGCCCCGGACAGGATGGGGATGAGCAGTTCTTC. Based on the CDR3 plus reference TRBV11-3 and TRBJ2-1, the full variable domain is EAGVVQSPRYKIIEKKQPVAFWCNPISGHNTLYWYLQNLGQGPELLIRYENEEAVDDSQLPKDRFSAERLKGVDSTLKIQPAELGDSAVYLCASSPGQDGDEQFFGPGTRLTVL.

V is TRBV6-2 or TRBV6-3 and J is TRBJ2-3; 13 bases are shared with TRBD2. J gave up 6 bases and V 5 bases, and 5 bases lay outside the gene matches. CDR3 size: 15 residues. CDR1 is MNHEY, CDR2 SVGEGT, per germline. In DNA form, the CDR3 reads TGTGCCAGCAGTAGGACTAGCGGGAGTAAGGATACGCAGTATTTT. This sequence encodes CASSRTSGSKDTQYF.

The gene calls are TRBV5-1 and TRBJ2-7; a weak D match, TRBD2 (5 bases). V lost 4 bases, J lost 0 bases, and 11 bases lay in between. The CDR3 totals 14 residues. In germline, CDR1 is SGHRS, CDR2 YFSETQ. CDR3: CASSTDGVSYEQYF. CDR3 coding DNA: TGCGCCAGCAGCACTGACGGGGTCTCCTACGAGCAGTACTTC. The full variable domain, with the rest looked up from reference TRBV5-1 and TRBJ2-7, is KAGVTQTPRYLIKTRGQQVTLSCSPISGHRSVSWYQQTPGQGLQFLFEYFSETQRNKGNFPGRFSGRQFSNSRSEMNVSTLELGDSALYLCASSTDGVSYEQYFGPGTRLTVT.

The J gene is TRBJ2-2, the V gene TRBV7-3; D may be TRBD1 (5 bases). Looked up from germline, CDR1 is SGHTA and CDR2 is FQGTGA. Trimming took off 5 bases at V and 8 bases at J, with 9 bases between the two ends. The CDR3 consists of 12 residues. The CDR3 DNA follows: TGTGCCAGCAGCATAAGACAGGGGGAGCTGTTTTTT. This codes for CASSIRQGELFF.

The chain links TRBV27 to TRBJ1-1, with a possible D match to TRBD1 (5 bases). This CDR3 has 16 amino acids. From germline, CDR1 is MNHEY and CDR2 SMNVEV (reference sequence). Between the trimmed V and J ends, which lost 1 base and 1 base, there was a span of 13 bases. CDR3 sequence (DNA): TGTGCCAGCAGTTTATGGGGGGTGGGTGAGAACACTGAAGCTTTCTTT. As protein: CASSLWGVGENTEAFF.

The rearrangement links TRBV18 to TRBJ1-1; D is perhaps TRBD1 (6 bases). CDR3 size: 14 residues. The germline V gene encodes CDR1 KGHSH and CDR2 LQKENI. The V and J ends lost 3 bases and 1 base respectively, with 9 bases between them. CDR3 sequence reads: CASSPRGANTEAFF. CDR3 DNA: TGTGCCAGCTCACCGAGGGGGGCGAACACTGAAGCTTTCTTT.

The chain joins TRBV5-8 to TRBJ2-3; no clear D gene. With 0 bases removed from V and 5 bases from J, the gap between germline ends came to 10 bases. The germline gives CDR1 SGHTS, CDR2 YDEGEE. This CDR3 is built from 14 residues. CDR3 sequence (DNA): TGTGCCAGCAGCTTGGCCAGGATTGTAGATACGCAGTATTTT. Amino acids: CASSLARIVDTQYF.

This chain uses TRBV15 with TRBJ2-1; D gene unclear. The V end lost 1 base, the J end lost 6 bases, and 7 bases lay between the germline ends. Germline CDR1 and CDR2: LNHNV and YYDKDF (reference sequence). This CDR3 has 13 amino acids. Here the CDR3 DNA reads TGTGCCACCAGCAGAGGGCAGGTCAATGAGCAGTTCTTC. Translation: CATSRGQVNEQFF.

This rearrangement joins TRBV6-6 to TRBJ2-7, with 8 bases matching TRBD1. This CDR3 contains 13 residues. V dropped 6 bases and J dropped 4; count of bases not matched to a gene: 5. Germline values: CDR1 MNHNY, CDR2 SVGAGI (reference sequence). The CDR3: CASSRDRQYEQYF. The DNA for the CDR3 is TGTGCCAGCAGCCGGGACAGGCAATACGAGCAGTACTTC.

Comments on this clone: The CDR3 does not close with the conserved phenylalanine or tryptophan, likely indicating a read error. Because the CDR3's place on the DNA is in doubt, the DNA is left out and the CDR3 is given as listed by TCRdb. The chain carries TRBV5-3 and TRBJ2-7; the table's D call of TRBD1 was not tested on the DNA. TRBV5-3 is an ORF, and what it does is uncertain. The CDR3 length is 8 residues, termini included. CDR3 amino acids: CARSLPPG.

This clone was detected only a few times. The V gene is TRBV27, the J gene TRBJ1-1; D is undetermined. From germline, CDR1 is MNHEY and CDR2 SMNVEV (reference sequence). This CDR3 spans 15 amino acids. Trimming left V 0 bases short and J 0 bases short, with 8 bases between. The CDR3 here is CASSLSQGLNTEAFF. The CDR3 DNA reads as TGTGCCAGCAGTTTATCGCAAGGATTGAACACTGAAGCTTTCTTT.

V gene TRBV4-1 combines with J gene TRBJ2-3, with 10 bases matching TRBD2. CDR1 is MGHRA, CDR2 YSYEKL, per germline. The CDR3 is 20 amino acids. The ends lost 0 bases at V and 4 bases at J; junction bases unmatched: 16. CDR3 sequence reads: CASSQEPPSGSAVGPDTQYF. CDR3 in DNA: TGCGCCAGCAGCCAAGAGCCCCCTAGCGGGAGTGCGGTGGGGCCAGATACGCAGTATTTT.

This clone was observed a handful of times. V gene TRBV30 combines with J gene TRBJ2-5, with D unresolved. This CDR3 contains 13 residues. V was trimmed by 1 base and J by 4 bases, leaving 10 bases between them. Germline V gene lookup returns CDR1 GTSNPN and CDR2 SVGIG (reference sequence). CDR3 sequence (DNA): TGTGCCTGGAGTGGGGCTAGAGGAGAGACCCAGTACTTC. Its translation is CAWSGARGETQYF.

This chain joins TRBV11-2 and TRBJ2-1; a possible D gene is TRBD2 (6 bases). The V and J ends lost 3 bases and 6 bases respectively, with 9 bases between them. Germline CDR1 SGHAT, CDR2 FQNNGV. The CDR3 length is 13 residues. The CDR3 sequence: CASSLRRGNEQFF. Written as DNA, the CDR3 is TGTGCCAGCAGCTTGCGGAGGGGCAATGAGCAGTTCTTC.

This clone has more than one count but fewer than ten. The chain is built from TRBV7-2 and TRBJ2-5; 7 bases agree with TRBD1. This CDR3 spans 14 amino acids. Germline-derived CDR1 and CDR2 are SGHTA and FQGNSA. The V gene end was trimmed by 2 bases and the J gene end by 6 bases; junction bases not matched to a gene: 6. CDR3 in amino acids: CASSLRQGLQTQYF. The CDR3 DNA reads as TGTGCCAGCAGCTTAAGACAGGGTTTGCAGACCCAGTACTTC.

The V gene is TRBV21-1, the J gene TRBJ2-7; the tabulated D call, TRBD1, remains unverified against the DNA. TRBV21-1 is marked as a pseudogene. This CDR3 is built from 14 residues. This chain's CDR3 is CASRHPGQDYEQYF. CDR3 DNA: TGTGCCAGCAGACATCCGGGACAGGACTACGAGCAGTACTTC.